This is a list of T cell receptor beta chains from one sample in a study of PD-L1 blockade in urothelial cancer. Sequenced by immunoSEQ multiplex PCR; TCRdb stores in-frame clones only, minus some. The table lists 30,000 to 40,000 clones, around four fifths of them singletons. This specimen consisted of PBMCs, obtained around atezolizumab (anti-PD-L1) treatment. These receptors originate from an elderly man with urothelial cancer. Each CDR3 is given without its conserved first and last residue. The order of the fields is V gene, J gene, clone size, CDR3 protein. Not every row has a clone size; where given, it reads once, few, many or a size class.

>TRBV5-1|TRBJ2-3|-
ASSLGQTYTDTQY
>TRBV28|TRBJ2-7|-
ASTSSTYEQY
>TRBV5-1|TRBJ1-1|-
ASSFQGSTEAF
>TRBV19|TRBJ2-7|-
ASSQLWGQGKSYEQY
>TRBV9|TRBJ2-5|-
ASSVGPSRAGGPETQY
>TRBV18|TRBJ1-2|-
ASSPDRLYGYT
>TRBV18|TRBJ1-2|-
ASSEDRRTLKGYT
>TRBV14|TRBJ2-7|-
ASSLSGSATNEQY
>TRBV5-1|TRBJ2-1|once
ASTSLRTNEQF
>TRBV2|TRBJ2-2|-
ASIQTSVPGELF
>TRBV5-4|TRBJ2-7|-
ASSRTGDLYEQY
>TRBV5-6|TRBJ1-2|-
ASSTGVGYT